A selection of T cell receptor beta chains follows, all from one sample in a study of CD8+CD57+ T cells in acquired aplastic anemia. MiXCR was run by TCRdb on the reads, yielding one entry per CDR3 protein. The sample consists of about 160,000 distinct CDR3 sequences, about two thirds of them appearing once. Sequenced input: sorted CD4+, CD8+, or CD8+CD57+ T cells (not recorded which) from PBMCs. The receptors stem from a human donor with aplastic anemia. Each CDR3 is given with its conserved first and last residue. The D gene is left open where the match is weak. Clone size appears in some rows only: once, few, many, or a class for an expanded clone.

abundance: -
v_gene: TRBV2
d_gene: -
j_gene: TRBJ1-2
len: 15
CDR3nt: TGTGCCAGCAGTGAAGCAGTAGGGGCCCCCTATGGCTACACCTTC
CDR3aa: CASSEAVGAPYGYTF

abundance: -
v_gene: TRBV24-1
d_gene: -
j_gene: TRBJ1-3
len: 13
CDR3nt: TGTGCCACCAGAACAGCTTCTGGAAACACCATATATTTT
CDR3aa: CATRTASGNTIYF

abundance: -
v_gene: TRBV5-1
d_gene: -
j_gene: TRBJ1-1
len: 15
CDR3nt: TGCGCCAGCAGCTTGGATGCAGGGAGGTCTGCTGAAGCTTTCTTT
CDR3aa: CASSLDAGRSAEAFF

abundance: -
v_gene: TRBV12-3/TRBV12-4
d_gene: TRBD1
j_gene: TRBJ1-6
len: 14
CDR3nt: TGTGCCAGCACTCCGGGACAGCGTAATTCACCCCTCCACTTT
CDR3aa: CASTPGQRNSPLHF

abundance: -
v_gene: TRBV5-1
d_gene: -
j_gene: TRBJ2-7
len: 13
CDR3nt: TGCGCCAGCGGACTCCAGGGTTCCCACAAGCAGTACTTC
CDR3aa: CASGLQGSHKQYF

abundance: once
v_gene: TRBV20-1
d_gene: -
j_gene: TRBJ2-1
len: 14
CDR3nt: TGCAGTGCTAGAGATGATGGGGAGGTTAGTGAGCAGTTCTTC
CDR3aa: CSARDDGEVSEQFF

abundance: -
v_gene: TRBV20-1
d_gene: -
j_gene: TRBJ2-5
len: 17
CDR3nt: TGCAGTGCTAGAGGCCCCATAATCACCCTATCCCAAGAGACCCAGTACTTC
CDR3aa: CSARGPIITLSQETQYF

abundance: -
v_gene: TRBV20-1
d_gene: -
j_gene: TRBJ2-7
len: 14
CDR3nt: TGCAGTGCTAGCTTACTGGGACGAACCTACGAGCAGTACTTC
CDR3aa: CSASLLGRTYEQYF

abundance: -
v_gene: TRBV5-6
d_gene: -
j_gene: TRBJ2-4
len: 13
CDR3nt: TGTGCCAGCAGCTTGGACAACAAAAACATTCAGTACTTC
CDR3aa: CASSLDNKNIQYF

abundance: -
v_gene: TRBV5-1
d_gene: -
j_gene: TRBJ2-7
len: 15
CDR3nt: TGCGCCAGCAGCTTGGAACCAGGGGATGCGTACGAGCAGTACTTC
CDR3aa: CASSLEPGDAYEQYF

abundance: few
v_gene: TRBV2
d_gene: -
j_gene: TRBJ1-5
len: 14
CDR3nt: TGTGCCAGCATGTTTAGTGCGGGCAATCAGCCCCAGCATTTT
CDR3aa: CASMFSAGNQPQHF

abundance: -
v_gene: TRBV7-2
d_gene: TRBD2
j_gene: TRBJ2-1
len: 14
CDR3nt: TGTGCCAGCAGCTTGGGGGGACTAGTCGCTGAGCAGCTCTTC
CDR3aa: CASSLGGLVAEQLF

abundance: -
v_gene: TRBV20-1
d_gene: -
j_gene: TRBJ1-1
len: 16
CDR3nt: TGCAGTGCTAGATCGGCGGGGGCCAACATGAACACTGAAGCTTTCTTT
CDR3aa: CSARSAGANMNTEAFF

abundance: -
v_gene: TRBV19
d_gene: -
j_gene: TRBJ1-2
len: 16
CDR3nt: TGTGCCAGTAGTTCCCTTCAGGTAGAGATGCTCTATGGCTACACCTTC
CDR3aa: CASSSLQVEMLYGYTF

abundance: -
v_gene: TRBV20-1
d_gene: -
j_gene: TRBJ2-6
len: 15
CDR3nt: TGCAGTGCCTGGGACGGCTACTCTGGGGCCAACGTCCTGACTTTC
CDR3aa: CSAWDGYSGANVLTF

abundance: -
v_gene: TRBV7-6
d_gene: -
j_gene: TRBJ2-7
len: 12
CDR3nt: TGTGCCAGCAGCTTAGTTTCGAGCGAGCAGTACTTC
CDR3aa: CASSLVSSEQYF

abundance: few
v_gene: TRBV24-1
d_gene: -
j_gene: TRBJ2-1
len: 14
CDR3nt: TGTGCCACCAGTGGTGAAGGGGGAGGAAATGAGCAGTTCTTC
CDR3aa: CATSGEGGGNEQFF

abundance: -
v_gene: TRBV29-1
d_gene: -
j_gene: TRBJ1-2
len: 14
CDR3nt: TGCAGCGTTGATGACCCCCGGGGGCATTTTGGCTACACCTTC
CDR3aa: CSVDDPRGHFGYTF

abundance: once
v_gene: TRBV7-3
d_gene: -
j_gene: TRBJ2-7
len: 14
CDR3nt: TGTGCCAGCAGCCCAACTGGGCCTCCTCTCGAGCAGTACTTC
CDR3aa: CASSPTGPPLEQYF

abundance: -
v_gene: TRBV20-1
d_gene: TRBD2
j_gene: TRBJ2-1
len: 16
CDR3nt: TGCAGTGCTAGAGATTCGAAGCGGGAGGGCTTGGATGAGCAGTTCTTC
CDR3aa: CSARDSKREGLDEQFF

abundance: -
v_gene: TRBV20-1
d_gene: -
j_gene: TRBJ2-6
len: 10
CDR3nt: TGCAGTGCTAGAGATACCGTCCTGACTTTC
CDR3aa: CSARDTVLTF

abundance: -
v_gene: TRBV2
d_gene: -
j_gene: TRBJ2-5
len: 13
CDR3nt: TGTGCCAGCAAGGCGGGGCGACAAGAGACCCAGTACTTC
CDR3aa: CASKAGRQETQYF

abundance: few
v_gene: TRBV5-8
d_gene: -
j_gene: TRBJ1-6
len: 9
CDR3nt: TGTGCCAGTTCTCAACCCCTCCACTTT
CDR3aa: CASSQPLHF

abundance: -
v_gene: TRBV9
d_gene: TRBD2
j_gene: TRBJ2-1
len: 17
CDR3nt: TGTGCCAGCAGCTCCCCTTTGGGCGTGGGGACTAGCAATGAGCAGTTCTTC
CDR3aa: CASSSPLGVGTSNEQFF

abundance: -
v_gene: TRBV12-3/TRBV12-4
d_gene: TRBD2
j_gene: TRBJ2-7
len: 15
CDR3nt: TGTGCCAGCAGTTTAGGGACTAGCGGGATATACGAGCAGTACTTC
CDR3aa: CASSLGTSGIYEQYF

abundance: -
v_gene: TRBV19
d_gene: -
j_gene: TRBJ2-3
len: 13
CDR3nt: TGTGCCAGTAGCCAATACAGCACAGATACGCAGTATTTT
CDR3aa: CASSQYSTDTQYF

abundance: -
v_gene: TRBV10-3
d_gene: TRBD1
j_gene: TRBJ2-2
len: 15
CDR3nt: TGTGCCATCAGCGCACAGGGGTCGGTCACCGGGGAGCTGTTTTTT
CDR3aa: CAISAQGSVTGELFF

abundance: -
v_gene: TRBV7-2
d_gene: TRBD1
j_gene: TRBJ2-6
len: 19
CDR3nt: TGTGCCAGCAGCTTAGCCCTTGGGACAGGGTATTTTGGGGCCAACGTCCTGACTTTC
CDR3aa: CASSLALGTGYFGANVLTF

abundance: few
v_gene: TRBV24-1
d_gene: TRBD1
j_gene: TRBJ2-7
len: 15
CDR3nt: TGTGCCACCAGTGACGAGACAGGGGGTAACTACGAGCAGTACTTC
CDR3aa: CATSDETGGNYEQYF

abundance: few
v_gene: TRBV20-1
d_gene: TRBD2
j_gene: TRBJ2-1
len: 16
CDR3nt: TGCAGTGCTAGAGATGCTCGGGCGGGAGACCGCAATGAGCAGTTCTTC
CDR3aa: CSARDARAGDRNEQFF

abundance: -
v_gene: TRBV20-1
d_gene: TRBD1
j_gene: TRBJ2-7
len: 13
CDR3nt: TGCAGTGCTAGTCCGGGACAGCTTTTTGAGCAGTACTTC
CDR3aa: CSASPGQLFEQYF

abundance: -
v_gene: TRBV10-1
d_gene: -
j_gene: TRBJ2-2
len: 14
CDR3nt: TGCGCCAGCAGACCGACGGGGAACACCGGGGAGCTGTTTTTT
CDR3aa: CASRPTGNTGELFF

abundance: few
v_gene: TRBV7-6
d_gene: -
j_gene: TRBJ2-1
len: 15
CDR3nt: TGTGCCAGCAGCTCACGCGGGGGCGCCAACAATGAGCAGTTCTTC
CDR3aa: CASSSRGGANNEQFF

abundance: -
v_gene: TRBV5-1
d_gene: TRBD1
j_gene: TRBJ2-7
len: 15
CDR3nt: TGCGCCAGCAGCGACGGGACAGCACAAGCCTACGAGCAGTACTTC
CDR3aa: CASSDGTAQAYEQYF

abundance: -
v_gene: TRBV9
d_gene: TRBD1
j_gene: TRBJ2-7
len: 15
CDR3nt: TGTGCCAGCAGCGTAGATGGGGACAGTGCAAGGGAGCAGTACTTC
CDR3aa: CASSVDGDSAREQYF

abundance: -
v_gene: TRBV20-1
d_gene: TRBD1
j_gene: TRBJ2-1
len: 14
CDR3nt: TGCAGTGCCAGCAGTGGGGCAGGGGGCAATGAGCAGTTCTTC
CDR3aa: CSASSGAGGNEQFF

abundance: -
v_gene: TRBV7-9
d_gene: -
j_gene: TRBJ1-2
len: 12
CDR3nt: TGTGCCAGCAGACCCGACCGGGGGGGCTACACCTTC
CDR3aa: CASRPDRGGYTF

abundance: -
v_gene: TRBV24-1
d_gene: -
j_gene: TRBJ2-2
len: 14
CDR3nt: TGTGCCACCAGTGATTCAACGAACACCGGGGAGCTGTTTTTT
CDR3aa: CATSDSTNTGELFF

abundance: -
v_gene: TRBV5-1
d_gene: TRBD2
j_gene: TRBJ2-7
len: 16
CDR3nt: TGCGCCAGCAGCCCGAGGGTAGCGGGAGGGCCGAGTGAGCAGTACTTC
CDR3aa: CASSPRVAGGPSEQYF

abundance: many
v_gene: TRBV6-4
d_gene: -
j_gene: TRBJ2-1
len: 14
CDR3nt: TGTGCCAGCAGTGACATGGATGGAGGGTCGGGGAAGTTCTTC
CDR3aa: CASSDMDGGSGKFF